This note documents a single T cell receptor beta chain sequence. Its cognate antigen is unknown. This sample stems from a study of tissue T cells after allogeneic stem cell transplantation. Non-transplant comparator patients with other cancers had at least five gastrointestinal samples and no known gastrointestinal disease. Study conclusions and caveats: The study did not identify alloreactive or antigen-specific tissue TCRs, and some clones might be persisting host cells. Motif-based clustering found tissue-specific repertoire signatures shared across patients, though few clones were shared.

Survey-depth TCRbeta CDR3 sequencing reported V/J genes and productive frequencies. This table comes from immunoSEQ multiplex PCR, and its TCRdb copy is limited to in-frame clones, with some not included. Altogether several thousand clones are present, 69% being singletons, with the ten largest covering approximately 24%. Germline assignment: CDR1 SNHLY and CDR2 FYNNEI. CDR3 size: 16 residues. Between the trimmed V and J ends, which lost 0 bases and 0 bases, there was a span of 9 bases. This specimen was tissue from the stomach, taken at autopsy. This clonotype originated in a woman aged 18-49 years with breast cancer. V gene TRBV2 combines with J gene TRBJ1-5; tentative D call: TRBD1 (6 bases). As DNA, the CDR3 is TGTGCCAGCAGTGAAGCGGGGGGCCCTAGCAATCAGCCCCAGCATTTT. It encodes CASSEAGGPSNQPQHF.